One and the same sample provided the 29 T cell receptor beta chains below, sequenced in a study of identical twins. TCRdb redid the calling of the 5' RACE reads with MiXCR, one entry per CDR3 protein. The sample has 540,000 or so distinct CDR3 sequences; 20% to 25% are singletons. These data also featured in a second study, about yellow fever vaccine responses in identical twins.

Sequenced input: CD4+ T cells sorted from blood. These receptors were taken from a woman aged 18-29 years in good health.

This clonotype has more than one count but fewer than ten. The chain is built from TRBV7-9 and TRBJ1-1, with no clear D. Germline CDR1 SEHNR, CDR2 FQNEAQ (reference sequence). Trimming removed 1 base at V and 7 bases at J, with 10 bases between. The CDR3 has 13 amino acids. The CDR3: CASSLGVGVEAFF. The CDR3 DNA sequence: TGTGCCAGCAGCTTAGGAGTTGGAGTTGAAGCTTTCTTT.

A few counts support this clonotype. This chain connects TRBV12-3 or TRBV12-4 to TRBJ2-1; D remains unclear. The CDR3 consists of 16 residues. Trimming stripped 1 base from V and 0 bases from J, with 10 bases between. The CDR3 loop is CASSLGYKSSYNEQFF. The CDR3 DNA is TGTGCCAGCAGTTTAGGTTACAAGAGCTCCTACAATGAGCAGTTCTTC.

This clonotype occurred a few times. The chain employs TRBV4-2 and TRBJ2-3; 8 bases match TRBD2. V shed 5 bases and J 2 bases; nucleotides not matched to a gene: 6. The CDR3 is 15 residues long. The germline CDR1 and CDR2 sequences are LGHNA and YNFKEQ. The CDR3 loop reads CASSKGGGTTDTQYF. The CDR3 nucleotides are TGTGCCAGCAGCAAGGGCGGGGGGACCACAGATACGCAGTATTTT.

The table lists this clonotype with a few counts. The J gene is TRBJ1-2, the V gene TRBV20-1, with 7 positions matching TRBD1. J was trimmed by 13 bases and V by 4 bases; bases with no gene match: 9. Germline V CDR1 and CDR2: DFQATT, SNEGSKA (reference sequence). The CDR3 loop spans 11 amino acids. CDR3 residues: CSATGQKVSTF. The DNA of the CDR3 is TGCAGTGCTACGGGACAGAAAGTTTCCACCTTC.

In DNA, the CDR3 is TGTGCCAGCAGAACAGGTTTCAATCAGCCCCAGCATTTT. Translating gives CASRTGFNQPQHF. V is TRBV12-3 or TRBV12-4 and J is TRBJ1-5; maybe TRBD1 (5 bases). V gave up 6 bases and J gave up 3 bases, with 9 bases separating them. This CDR3 is 13 amino acids long.

V gene TRBV10-3 combines with J gene TRBJ1-1, with TRBD1 matching 8 bases. Germline V gene lookup returns CDR1 ENHRY and CDR2 SYGVKD. The J segment lost 4 bases and the V segment lost 6 bases, leaving 10 bases of the junction unmatched. The length of the CDR3 is 15 residues. DNA of the CDR3: TGTGCCATCAGCTCGACAGGGGAGGTTCGCACTGAAGCTTTCTTT. It translates to CAISSTGEVRTEAFF.

J is TRBJ2-1 and V is TRBV11-3; no clear D. The germline gives CDR1 SGHNT, CDR2 YENEEA. V was shortened by 5 bases and J by 5 bases, with 10 bases between the two germline ends. CDR3 length: 13 residues. As DNA, the CDR3 is TGTGCCAGCAGCAACCGACCCGACAATGAGCAGTTCTTC. This codes for CASSNRPDNEQFF.

The rearrangement uses TRBV20-1 and TRBJ2-1; D is uncertain. The ends were cut back, 2 bases at V and 12 bases at J, with 14 bases in the middle. The germline V gene has CDR1 DFQATT and CDR2 SNEGSKA (reference sequence). This CDR3 comprises 12 residues. In DNA, the CDR3 is TGCAGTGCTAGATTTACTCCGGTGGGGCAGTTCTTC. This translates into CSARFTPVGQFF.

The J gene is TRBJ2-1, the V gene TRBV27; TRBD2 aligns across 7 bases. The CDR3 runs 15 residues. Germline V gene sequence: CDR1 MNHEY, CDR2 SMNVEV (reference sequence). The V and J ends lost 3 bases and 2 bases, in that order; junction bases with no gene match: 4. The CDR3 bases are TGTGCCAGCAGTTTCAGGACTAGGGCCTACAATGAGCAGTTCTTC. As protein: CASSFRTRAYNEQFF.

The chain couples TRBV24-1 to TRBJ2-2, with D possibly matching TRBD1 (6 bases). The CDR3 contains 14 residues. Trimming cost V 10 bases and J 0 bases, with 11 bases left between them. The germline CDR1 and CDR2 sequences are KGHDR and SFDVKD. The chain's CDR3 is CATSDSPNTGELFF. Here the CDR3 DNA reads TGTGCCACGTCGGACAGTCCGAACACCGGGGAGCTGTTTTTT.

V and J are TRBV27 and TRBJ2-1; 8 nucleotides agree with TRBD2. The germline CDR1 and CDR2 sequences are MNHEY and SMNVEV (reference sequence). CDR3 length: 15 residues. J lost 2 bases, V lost 7 bases, and 7 bases had no gene match. CDR3 coding DNA: TGTGCCAGCACCTCCGGGACTAGGGCCTACAATGAGCAGTTCTTC. It translates to CASTSGTRAYNEQFF.

The rearrangement joins TRBV27 to TRBJ1-5; 7 bases are shared with TRBD1. CDR1 and CDR2 from the germline V gene are MNHEY and SMNVEV (reference sequence). The CDR3 covers 13 residues. V lost 6 bases, J lost 7 bases, and 6 bases stayed unmatched. The DNA for the CDR3 is TGTGCCAGCAGGCTGACAGGGAGACAGCCCCAGCATTTT. Protein: CASRLTGRQPQHF.

The chain recombines TRBV7-6 with TRBJ2-5; a possible D gene is TRBD1 (6 bases). Germline CDR1 is SGHVS and CDR2 is FNYEAQ. This CDR3 is 14 amino acids long. Trimming took 0 bases from V and 4 from J, leaving 9 bases between them. The CDR3 coding sequence is TGTGCCAGCAGCTTAGCTGCCAGGGGAGAGACCCAGTACTTC. Residues: CASSLAARGETQYF.

This clonotype was counted only a few times. This chain connects TRBV12-3 or TRBV12-4 to TRBJ2-1, with D uncertain. The CDR3 covers 15 residues. V gave up 6 bases and J gave up 0 bases, with 12 bases separating them. The CDR3, as DNA: TGTGCCAGCAGCCGGGTACTTAGCTCCTACAATGAGCAGTTCTTC. Protein: CASSRVLSSYNEQFF.

This clonotype was picked up a small number of times. For the CDR3, the DNA is TGCGCCAGCAGCCCGGGGAGTTCCAATACTGAAGCTTTCTTT. It translates to CASSPGSSNTEAFF. This rearrangement joins TRBV5-1 to TRBJ1-1; D is unclear. This CDR3 spans 14 amino acids. The V end was cut by 4 bases, the J end by 5 bases, with 15 bases between. Germline-derived CDR1 and CDR2 are SGHRS and YFSETQ.

The CDR3 here is CSASRTGSSYNSPLHF. The CDR3 DNA reads TGCAGTGCTAGTAGGACAGGGAGCTCCTATAATTCACCCCTCCACTTT. The chain combines TRBV20-1 with TRBJ1-6; 8 bases align to TRBD1. The CDR3 totals 16 residues. Trimming removed 3 bases from V and 0 bases from J; junction bases left unmatched: 4. Germline lookup yields CDR1 DFQATT and CDR2 SNEGSKA (reference sequence).

The chain employs TRBV7-9 and TRBJ2-1; the D is unclear. Germline V gene data show CDR1 as SEHNR and CDR2 as FQNEAQ (reference sequence). CDR3 length equals 12 residues. Trimming cost V 6 bases and J 5 bases, with 8 bases left between them. CDR3 nucleotide sequence: TGTGCCAGCAGTGAATGGGACAATGAGCAGTTCTTC. Translation gives CASSEWDNEQFF.

The J gene is TRBJ1-6, the V gene TRBV10-3; 7 bases are a match to TRBD1. J gave up 8 bases and V 0 bases, and 4 bases lay outside the gene matches. CDR3 length equals 15 residues. Germline V lookup: CDR1 ENHRY, CDR2 SYGVKD. Here the CDR3 DNA reads TGTGCCATCAGTGAGTCGACAGGGACTCATTCACCCCTCCACTTT. This codes for CAISESTGTHSPLHF.

The chain carries TRBV20-1 and TRBJ1-2; 7 positions match TRBD1. J gave up 1 base and V 6 bases, and 14 bases lay outside the gene matches. The CDR3 is made up of 16 amino acids. The V gene's germline CDR1 is DFQATT and CDR2 SNEGSKA (reference sequence). The CDR3 loop is CSAPRGPNVVNYGYTF. In DNA form, the CDR3 reads TGCAGTGCACCTAGGGGGCCCAACGTGGTTAACTATGGCTACACCTTC.

There are a few counts of this clonotype. The V gene is TRBV6-5, the J gene TRBJ1-6, with D tentatively TRBD1 (5 bases). The V and J ends lost 0 bases and 8 bases respectively, with 11 bases between them. Looked up from germline, CDR1 is MNHEY and CDR2 is SVGAGI. This CDR3 is 15 amino acids long. The CDR3 is CASSYSMAGHSPLHF. DNA of the CDR3: TGTGCCAGCAGTTACTCGATGGCAGGGCATTCACCCCTCCACTTT.

This clonotype was recorded a few times. This rearrangement joins TRBV11-3 to TRBJ2-1; the D gene is possibly TRBD2 (6 bases). This CDR3 comprises 15 residues. V was shortened by 4 bases and J by 0 bases, with 10 bases between the two germline ends. Germline CDR1 and CDR2: SGHNT and YENEEA. CDR3 protein: CASSWRGSSYNEQFF. In DNA form, the CDR3 reads TGTGCCAGCAGCTGGCGGGGAAGCTCCTACAATGAGCAGTTCTTC.

There are a few counts of this clonotype. This chain uses TRBV5-1 with TRBJ1-2; possibly TRBD1 for D (5 bases). The germline gives CDR1 SGHRS, CDR2 YFSETQ. The CDR3 is 13 amino acids. V was cut by 4 bases and J by 8 bases, with 15 bases left in between. The CDR3, as DNA: TGCGCCAGCAGCCCGGAGACAGCTATAGGCTACACCTTC. Translation gives CASSPETAIGYTF. Drawing the rest from reference TRBV5-1 and TRBJ1-2, the complete variable domain is KAGVTQTPRYLIKTRGQQVTLSCSPISGHRSVSWYQQTPGQGLQFLFEYFSETQRNKGNFPGRFSGRQFSNSRSEMNVSTLELGDSALYLCASSPETAIGYTFGSGTRLTVV.

This clonotype was detected only a few times. The genes are TRBV2 and TRBJ2-2; D is undetermined. The V end was cut by 8 bases, the J end by 6 bases, with 13 bases between. Germline V gene sequence: CDR1 SNHLY, CDR2 FYNNEI. The CDR3 consists of 13 residues. Here the CDR3 reads CASRSSDAGELFF. The CDR3 DNA sequence: TGTGCCAGCCGGAGTTCGGATGCCGGGGAGCTGTTTTTT.

The chain links TRBV28 to TRBJ2-2, with D unresolved. CDR1 and CDR2 (germline): MDHEN, SYDVKM. The germline V and J ends were trimmed by 5 bases and 7 bases, with 17 bases remaining between them. The CDR3 runs to 15 residues. The CDR3 DNA sequence: TGTGCCAGCAGTGGGCCCCGGCTAAAGGTCGGGGAGCTGTTTTTT. Translated, it gives CASSGPRLKVGELFF.

The V and J genes are TRBV10-3 and TRBJ2-3, with D hard to call. There are 12 residues in the CDR3. V shed 1 base and J shed 9 bases, with 8 bases lying between them. Germline assignment: CDR1 ENHRY and CDR2 SYGVKD. CDR3 sequence: CAISELGKTQYF. CDR3 in DNA: TGTGCCATCAGTGAGTTGGGAAAAACGCAGTATTTT.

This chain links TRBV3-1 with TRBJ2-5; D is uncertain. Trimming took off 0 bases at V and 0 bases at J, with 17 bases between the two ends. Germline loops: CDR1 LGHDT, CDR2 YNNKEL (reference sequence). The CDR3 is made up of 18 amino acids. The CDR3 spells CASSQDSLFSRYQETQYF. The CDR3 DNA reads as TGTGCCAGCAGCCAAGATTCCCTCTTTAGCAGATACCAAGAGACCCAGTACTTC.

This clonotype turned up a few times. This chain links TRBV10-3 with TRBJ1-2; D is uncertain. Looked up from germline, CDR1 is ENHRY and CDR2 is SYGVKD. CDR3 size: 15 residues. V lost 0 bases, J lost 4 bases, and 12 bases lay in between. In DNA, the CDR3 is TGTGCCATCAGTGAGTCGGCCCAGGCGGGCTATGGCTACACCTTC. The encoded protein is CAISESAQAGYGYTF.

This clonotype was seen only a few times. The rearrangement uses TRBV20-1 and TRBJ2-7; 8 bases match TRBD1. Germline values: CDR1 DFQATT, CDR2 SNEGSKA (reference sequence). J gave up 3 bases and V 2 bases, and 3 bases lay outside the gene matches. CDR3 size: 13 residues. The CDR3 DNA reads TGCAGTGCTAGAACAGGGGGTATCTACGAGCAGTACGTC. Protein sequence: CSARTGGIYEQYV.

This clonotype was seen a handful of times. V gene TRBV20-1 combines with J gene TRBJ2-1, with D perhaps assigned TRBD1 or TRBD2 (5 bases each). The ends were cut back, 5 bases at V and 5 bases at J, with 16 bases in the middle. The CDR3 extends over 14 amino acids. Germline CDR1 and CDR2: DFQATT and SNEGSKA (reference sequence). The CDR3 bases are TGCAGTGCTTGGGACCGCACGGTCCACAATGAGCAGTTCTTC. Protein sequence: CSAWDRTVHNEQFF.